The 15 T cell receptor beta chains below all came from one sample that was sequenced in a study of T cell changes during pregnancy in multiple sclerosis. Using immunoSEQ multiplex PCR, the repertoire was profiled, and TCRdb retains in-frame clones only, with some absent. In the table there are some 59,000 clones, approximately 90% of which are singletons. The starting material was peripheral blood, obtained in the second trimester of pregnancy. All receptors come from a female donor with multiple sclerosis, enrolled in a pregnancy study.

DNA for the CDR3: TGTGCCAGCTCACCTTCGGACAGGGACCGATGGACCCAGTACTTC. It is translated as CASSPSDRDRWTQYF. This chain links TRBV18 with TRBJ2-5; 8 bases map to TRBD1. Germline loops: CDR1 KGHSH, CDR2 LQKENI. Losses at the gene ends were 3 bases for V and 7 bases for J; bases not matched to a gene: 10. The CDR3 loop spans 15 amino acids.

V gene TRBV25-1 combines with J gene TRBJ1-2, with a tentative D call TRBD1 (5 bases). V lost 3 bases, J lost 4 bases, and 15 bases lay in between. The CDR3 spans 15 residues. Germline CDR1 is MGHDK and CDR2 is SYGVNS. The CDR3 sequence is CASSDQGIGFYGYTF. CDR3 nucleotides: TGTGCCAGCAGTGACCAGGGAATCGGTTTCTATGGCTACACCTTC.

CDR3 sequence (DNA): TGTGCCAGCAGGGGACAGGGACCCTACGAGCAGTACTTC. Translated, it gives CASRGQGPYEQYF. V gene TRBV27 combines with J gene TRBJ2-7; 9 positions agree with TRBD1. V trimming: 6 bases; J trimming: 2 bases; junction bases outside the gene matches: 2. The CDR3 consists of 13 residues. Germline V gene sequence: CDR1 MNHEY, CDR2 SMNVEV (reference sequence).

This clone was recorded once. The J gene is TRBJ1-2, the V gene TRBV7-3; 7 bases are a match to TRBD1. This CDR3 is built from 15 residues. V lost 4 bases to trimming and J lost 4 bases; unmatched junction nucleotides: 9. CDR1 and CDR2 from the germline V gene are SGHTA and FQGTGA. CDR3 sequence reads: CASSSVPGQPYGYTF. The CDR3 nucleotides read TGTGCCAGCAGCTCGGTCCCGGGACAGCCCTATGGCTACACCTTC.

This chain links TRBV19 with TRBJ2-7; TRBD1 agrees at 7 bases. This CDR3 is built from 15 residues. Germline assignment: CDR1 LNHDA and CDR2 SQIVND (reference sequence). With 6 bases clipped from V and 1 base from J, the junction kept 9 bases outside the gene matches. CDR3 DNA: TGTGCCAGTAGAAGGGGGCCGGGGCCGTCCTACGAGCAGTACTTC. Its protein product is CASRRGPGPSYEQYF.

J is TRBJ2-1 and V is TRBV6-5, with 7 bases aligning to TRBD1. The V and J ends lost 5 bases and 0 bases, in that order; junction bases with no gene match: 4. The CDR3 totals 15 residues. Germline assignment: CDR1 MNHEY and CDR2 SVGAGI. CDR3 nucleotide sequence: TGTGCCAGCAGTCAGGGGGTCAGCTCCTACAATGAGCAGTTCTTC. Its translation: CASSQGVSSYNEQFF.

This chain uses TRBV30 with TRBJ1-6; 10 bases align to TRBD1. Germline loops: CDR1 GTSNPN, CDR2 SVGIG (reference sequence). V shed 4 bases, J shed 9 bases, and the junction held 3 bases outside the gene matches. The CDR3 is 13 amino acids. The CDR3 DNA sequence: TGTGCCTGGAACCGGGACAGGGGTTCACCCCTCCACTTT. Protein product: CAWNRDRGSPLHF.

The chain uses TRBV2 and TRBJ2-1, with D perhaps TRBD1 (6 bases). Looked up from germline, CDR1 is SNHLY and CDR2 is FYNNEI. The germline V and J ends were trimmed by 8 bases and 4 bases, with 12 bases remaining between them. The length of the CDR3 is 13 residues. The CDR3 region has the DNA TGTGCCAGCTCGAGGACAGCTTACAATGAGCAGTTCTTC. Protein: CASSRTAYNEQFF.

The rearrangement links TRBV5-1 to TRBJ1-6; TRBD1 matches 7 bases. CDR3 length: 15 residues. The J segment lost 7 bases and the V segment lost 7 bases, leaving 11 bases of the junction unmatched. Germline V gives CDR1 SGHRS, CDR2 YFSETQ. CDR3 sequence: CASAPDRVENSPLHF. DNA for the CDR3: TGCGCCAGCGCCCCTGACAGGGTAGAAAATTCACCCCTCCACTTT.

V gene TRBV18 combines with J gene TRBJ2-2; D gene unclear. The germline V gene encodes CDR1 KGHSH and CDR2 LQKENI. The CDR3 loop spans 16 amino acids. The V gene lost 2 bases and the J gene lost 3 bases, with 13 bases spanning the gap. The CDR3 here is CASSPVGLTDTGELFF. The CDR3 bases are TGTGCCAGCTCACCAGTGGGCTTAACGGACACCGGGGAGCTGTTTTTT.

The V gene is TRBV28, the J gene TRBJ1-5; D possibly corresponds to TRBD1 (6 bases). Germline loops: CDR1 MDHEN, CDR2 SYDVKM. Between the trimmed V and J ends, which lost 5 bases and 3 bases, there was a span of 14 bases. This CDR3 is 15 amino acids long. This CDR3 is CASSPAYRANQPQHF. The CDR3 DNA follows: TGTGCCAGCAGTCCCGCCTACAGGGCCAATCAGCCCCAGCATTTT.

The rearrangement uses TRBV29-1 and TRBJ1-1, with a tentative D call TRBD1 (5 bases). The CDR3 totals 13 residues. The germline V and J ends were trimmed by 6 bases and 2 bases, with 13 bases remaining between them. CDR1 SQVTM and CDR2 ANQGSEA come from the germline V gene. CDR3 nucleotide sequence: TGCAGCGTGGGCGGGGGGTACAACACTGAAGCTTTCTTT. The encoded protein is CSVGGGYNTEAFF.

The chain carries TRBV5-6 and TRBJ1-1, with D possibly matching TRBD1 (6 bases). The ends were cut back, 4 bases at V and 2 bases at J, with 18 bases in the middle. Germline V lookup: CDR1 SGHDT, CDR2 YYEEEE. The CDR3 contains 16 residues. The CDR3 spells CASSQTGYMSNTEAFF. For the CDR3, the DNA is TGTGCCAGCAGCCAAACAGGGTATATGAGTAACACTGAAGCTTTCTTT.

The chain carries TRBV7-9 and TRBJ1-1; 7 nucleotides line up with TRBD1. The CDR3 extends over 13 amino acids. Germline CDR1 and CDR2: SEHNR and FQNEAQ (reference sequence). V was clipped by 5 bases and J by 3 bases; unmatched bases: 3. The CDR3 DNA reads TGTGCCAGCAGCCTGACAGGGTACACTGAAGCTTTCTTT. Its protein is CASSLTGYTEAFF.

CDR3 DNA sequence: TGTGCCTGGAAGGGGGCGAACACCGGGGAGCTGTTTTTT. It is translated as CAWKGANTGELFF. This chain connects TRBV30 to TRBJ2-2, with D possibly matching TRBD1 (6 bases). Deletions cut 4 bases from V and 0 bases from J, with 6 bases between. CDR3 length: 13 amino acids. Germline V gives CDR1 GTSNPN, CDR2 SVGIG (reference sequence).